The entry that follows covers one T cell receptor (beta chain) sequence. Its antigen is unknown. Base qualities are missing; no much larger clone stands one base away. The immunoSEQ Assay, a bias-controlled multiplex PCR, was used to amplify TCRbeta CDR3 regions from genomic DNA. The original pipeline was this. Nucleated cell counts per sample were estimated from amplification of reference gene primers within the assay. Sequence reads were collapsed and filtered to measure the absolute abundance of every unique TCRbeta CDR3 rearrangement. Productive Simpson clonality was computed per sample as the square root of Simpson's diversity index over productive rearrangements. TCRdb limited this immuneACCESS table to in-frame rearrangements with V and J called. A share of clones is missing; checked studies link under half to unresolved V genes, and the rest is unexplained. That table supplies the V and J calls and clone size; D and trimming were determined from the DNA. Here the sample has some 180,000 clones; 70% to 90% occur a single time. About a fifth of the sample is held by the ten biggest clonotypes.

The data originate from a study of blood T cell repertoires in COVID-19 (dated by TCRdb to 2020 to 2021). In terms of the full investigation: Samples covering the acute and convalescent phases of COVID-19 were provided by collaborators in the United States, Italy and Spain. The repertoires were released in a freely available public database intended as a resource for research on the immune response to SARS-CoV-2. The sample metadata nearly always contained a de-identified subject ID, COVID-19 status, age in years and sex. The samples were drawn from the first 160 participants of the ongoing ImmuneRACE study and from over a thousand subjects provided by 6 global collaborators. Where HLA class I and class II types were available, the types were taken from metadata supplied by the sample provider, not from assay-based typing. The dataset comprised deeply sampled blood TCRbeta repertoires from subjects exposed to, actively infected with, or recovered from COVID-19. The prospective study material was composed of cDNA or gDNA derived from T cells, B-cell-depleted T cells, or PBMCs. Study-wide findings and limitations: The quantity of clinical and demographic metadata differed by source and by participant and was supplied without curation.

Whole blood was collected in K2EDTA tubes by collaborating institutions according to the institutions' own protocols. For TCRbeta analysis, collaborators shipped samples in one of three forms: frozen whole blood, isolated PBMCs, or DNA extracted from either of those sample types. The sample comprised peripheral blood. The TCR comes from a man in his fifties or sixties with active or convalescent COVID-19.

The CDR3 protein: CASSLGGYEQYF. In nucleotides, the sequence is TGTGCCAGCAGCTTGGGAGGCTACGAGCAGTACTTC. The sequence is built from TRBV5-4 and TRBJ2-7; the D gene is unclear. V and J lose 0 bases and 3 bases, and a span of 4 bases separates them. Including the terminal cysteine and phenylalanine, the CDR3 comprises 12 residues. Kept here is only the CDR3 DNA, which spans 36 bases and is read in frame from base 1. The germline V gene (reference sequence) provides CDR1 SGHNT and CDR2 YYREEE.